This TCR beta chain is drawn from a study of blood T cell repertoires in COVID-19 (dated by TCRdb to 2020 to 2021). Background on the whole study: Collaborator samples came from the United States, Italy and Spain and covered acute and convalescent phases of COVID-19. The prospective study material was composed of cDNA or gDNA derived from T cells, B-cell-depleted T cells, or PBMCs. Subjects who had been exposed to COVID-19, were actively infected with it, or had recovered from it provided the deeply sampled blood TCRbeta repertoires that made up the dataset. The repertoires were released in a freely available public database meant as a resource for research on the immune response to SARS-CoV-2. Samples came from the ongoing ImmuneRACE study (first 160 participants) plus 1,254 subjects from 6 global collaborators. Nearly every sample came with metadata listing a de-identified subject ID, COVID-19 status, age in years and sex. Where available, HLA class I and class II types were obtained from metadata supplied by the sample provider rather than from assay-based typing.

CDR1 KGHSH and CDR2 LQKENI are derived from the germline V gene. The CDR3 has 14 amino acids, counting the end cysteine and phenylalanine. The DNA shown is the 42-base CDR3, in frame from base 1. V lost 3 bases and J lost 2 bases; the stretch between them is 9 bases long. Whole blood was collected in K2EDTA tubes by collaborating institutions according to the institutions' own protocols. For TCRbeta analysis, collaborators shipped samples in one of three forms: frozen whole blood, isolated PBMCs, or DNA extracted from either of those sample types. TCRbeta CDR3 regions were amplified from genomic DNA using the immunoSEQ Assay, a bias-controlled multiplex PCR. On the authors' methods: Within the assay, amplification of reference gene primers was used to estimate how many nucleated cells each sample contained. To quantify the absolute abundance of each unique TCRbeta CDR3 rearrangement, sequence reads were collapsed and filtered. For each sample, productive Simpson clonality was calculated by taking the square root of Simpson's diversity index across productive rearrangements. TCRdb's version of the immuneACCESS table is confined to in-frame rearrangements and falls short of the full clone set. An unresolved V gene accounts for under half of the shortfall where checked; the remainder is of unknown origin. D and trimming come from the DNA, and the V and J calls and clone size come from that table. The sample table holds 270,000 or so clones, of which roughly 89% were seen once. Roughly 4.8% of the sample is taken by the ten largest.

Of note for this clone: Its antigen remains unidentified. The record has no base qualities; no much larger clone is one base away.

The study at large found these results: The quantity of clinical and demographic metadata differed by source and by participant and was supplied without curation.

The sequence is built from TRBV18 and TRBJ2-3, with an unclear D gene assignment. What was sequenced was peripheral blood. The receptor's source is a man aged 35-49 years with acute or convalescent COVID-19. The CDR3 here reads CASSPSTATDTQYF. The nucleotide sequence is TGTGCCAGCTCACCCTCAACAGCCACAGATACGCAGTATTTT.